Below, one TCR beta chain is given with its context. Antigen specificity is unknown. Data came from immunoSEQ multiplex PCR; TCRdb stores just in-frame clones and leaves some out. The sample contains some 120,000 clones, 88% of which appear only once. The sample is drawn from a study of radiation and T cells in renal cell carcinoma. Points from the study as a whole: Baseline intratumoral clonotype presence is unknown without pretreatment biopsies.

This sample's time point: blood 2 weeks post-SBRT. Treatment noted: 15 Gy SBRT to primary tumor, nephrectomy 4 weeks later. The material was blood, obtained from a patient whose treatment included radiotherapy and nephrectomy. The source is a woman in her 70s with renal cell carcinoma.

The CDR3: CASSRGRTGTSGGILTGELFF. Here the CDR3 DNA reads TGTGCCAGCAGCAGAGGTCGGACCGGGACTAGCGGGGGAATACTCACCGGGGAGCTGTTTTTT. The genes are TRBV7-3 and TRBJ2-2; 14 bases are a match to TRBD2. CDR3 size: 21 residues. CDR1 is SGHTA and CDR2 is FQGTGA in the germline V gene. Germline trimming cut 5 bases from V and 4 bases from J; bases unmatched to any gene: 18.